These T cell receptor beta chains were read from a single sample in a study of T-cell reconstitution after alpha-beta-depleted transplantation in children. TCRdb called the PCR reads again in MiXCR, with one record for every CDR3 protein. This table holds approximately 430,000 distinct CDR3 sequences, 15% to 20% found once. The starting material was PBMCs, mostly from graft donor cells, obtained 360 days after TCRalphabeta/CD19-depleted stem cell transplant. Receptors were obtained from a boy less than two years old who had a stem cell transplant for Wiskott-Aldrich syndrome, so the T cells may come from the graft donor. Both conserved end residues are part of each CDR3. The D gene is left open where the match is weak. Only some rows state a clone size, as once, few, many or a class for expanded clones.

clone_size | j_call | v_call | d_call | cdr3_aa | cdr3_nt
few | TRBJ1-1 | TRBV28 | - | CASSPWRPKGKNTEAFF | TGTGCCAGCAGTCCCTGGAGACCCAAGGGGAAGAACACTGAAGCTTTCTTT
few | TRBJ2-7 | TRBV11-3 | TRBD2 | CASSLAAGSGEQYF | TGTGCCAGCAGCTTAGCAGCGGGGTCAGGCGAGCAGTACTTC
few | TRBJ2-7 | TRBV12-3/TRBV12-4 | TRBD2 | CASSSSSGGTYEQYF | TGTGCCAGCAGTTCGTCCAGCGGGGGAACCTACGAGCAGTACTTC
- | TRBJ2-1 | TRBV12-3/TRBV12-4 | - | CASSFGRDTYNEQFF | TGTGCCAGCAGTTTTGGGCGCGACACCTACAATGAGCAGTTCTTC
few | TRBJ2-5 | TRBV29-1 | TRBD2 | CSGTKRGATYQETQYF | TGCAGCGGTACTAAGCGGGGGGCTACGTACCAAGAGACCCAGTACTTC
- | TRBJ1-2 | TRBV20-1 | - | CSAQIERPYGYTF | TGCAGTGCCCAGATTGAAAGACCCTATGGCTACACCTTC
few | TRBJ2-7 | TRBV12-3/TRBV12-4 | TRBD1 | CASSRTGTGRLEQYF | TGTGCCAGCAGTCGAACGGGGACAGGGAGGCTCGAGCAGTACTTC
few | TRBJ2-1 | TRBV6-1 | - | CASGPPRGPYNEQFF | TGTGCCAGCGGTCCCCCGCGAGGTCCCTACAATGAGCAGTTCTTC
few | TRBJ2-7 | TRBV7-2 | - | CASSDRFSYEQYF | TGTGCCAGCAGCGACAGGTTTTCCTACGAGCAGTACTTC
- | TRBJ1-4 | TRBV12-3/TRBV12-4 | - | CASSLWGTNEKLFF | TGTGCCAGCAGTTTATGGGGGACTAATGAAAAACTGTTTTTT
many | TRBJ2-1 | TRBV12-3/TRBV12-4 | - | CASRSTGGSSYNEQFF | TGTGCCAGCAGGTCCACCGGGGGCAGCTCCTACAATGAGCAGTTCTTC
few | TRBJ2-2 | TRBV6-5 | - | CASSYSGATGELFF | TGTGCCAGCAGTTACTCTGGGGCAACCGGGGAGCTGTTTTTT
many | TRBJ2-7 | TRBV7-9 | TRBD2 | CASSSQLGLAGEQYF | TGTGCCAGCAGCTCGCAACTTGGACTAGCGGGCGAGCAGTACTTC
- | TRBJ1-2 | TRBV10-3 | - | CPGGFSYGYTF | TGTCCAGGAGGGTTTTCTTATGGCTACACCTTC
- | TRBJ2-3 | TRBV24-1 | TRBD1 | CATSALDRSTDTQYF | TGTGCCACCAGTGCCCTGGACAGGAGCACAGATACGCAGTATTTT
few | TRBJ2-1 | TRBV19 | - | CASNRKLEGHEQFF | TGTGCCAGTAATCGAAAACTAGAAGGGCATGAGCAGTTCTTC
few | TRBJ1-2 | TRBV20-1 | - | CSARDGRLIYGYTF | TGCAGTGCTAGAGATGGTCGCCTCATCTATGGCTACACCTTC
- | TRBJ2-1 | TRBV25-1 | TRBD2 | CASSDRGLAGGSYNEQFF | TGTGCCAGCAGTGATAGGGGACTAGCGGGAGGTTCCTACAATGAGCAGTTCTTC
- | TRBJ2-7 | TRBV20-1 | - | CSANGVYEQYF | TGCAGTGCTAACGGGGTCTACGAGCAGTACTTC
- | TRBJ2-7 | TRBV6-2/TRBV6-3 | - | CASSLDTSSYEQYF | TGTGCCAGCAGTTTAGACACTTCCTCCTACGAGCAGTACTTC
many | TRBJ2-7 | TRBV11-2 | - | CASSTRRERNEQYF | TGTGCCAGCAGCACCCGAAGGGAGAGGAACGAGCAGTACTTC
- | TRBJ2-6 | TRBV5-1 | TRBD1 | CASSYGTGLFSGANVLTF | TGCGCCAGCAGCTACGGGACAGGACTATTCTCTGGGGCCAACGTCCTGACTTTC
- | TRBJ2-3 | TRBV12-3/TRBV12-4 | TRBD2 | CASSFGLAGGFEEDTQYF | TGTGCCAGCAGTTTCGGTCTAGCGGGAGGGTTTGAGGAAGATACGCAGTATTTT
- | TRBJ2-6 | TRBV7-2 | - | CASSRGKTNVLTF | TGTGCCAGCAGTCGCGGCAAGACCAACGTCCTGACTTTC
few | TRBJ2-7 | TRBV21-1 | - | CASSKRSRGGGEQYF | TGTGCCAGCAGCAAACGTAGTCGGGGGGGCGGCGAGCAGTACTTC
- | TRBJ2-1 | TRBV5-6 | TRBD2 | CASSFRFGTSGGYNEQFF | TGTGCCAGCAGTTTCCGTTTCGGGACTAGCGGGGGGTACAATGAGCAGTTCTTC
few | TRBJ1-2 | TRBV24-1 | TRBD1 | CATSDRTGSYGYTF | TGTGCCACCAGTGACCGGACAGGATCCTATGGCTACACCTTC
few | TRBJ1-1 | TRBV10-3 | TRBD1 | CAISESTGVNTEAFF | TGTGCCATCAGTGAGTCGACAGGGGTGAACACTGAAGCTTTCTTT